The rows below give T cell receptor beta chains drawn from one sample of a study of blood T cell repertoires in COVID-19. Generated by immunoSEQ multiplex PCR, the TCRdb table keeps only in-frame clones and is missing some. The table records approximately 330,000 clones, approximately 90% of them present only once. The sequenced sample consisted of peripheral blood. These receptors originate from a woman between 50 and 59 years old with active or convalescent COVID-19. Both conserved end residues are trimmed from each CDR3.

J gene,V gene,CDR3 protein
TRBJ2-1,TRBV25-1,ASSGNPGLAGNEQF
TRBJ2-7,TRBV2,ASSPTRGSTYEQY
TRBJ2-6,TRBV19,ASMAASGANVLT
TRBJ1-1,TRBV18,ASSPPGATEAF
TRBJ2-5,TRBV10-3,AISESTNLAQETQY
TRBJ1-3,TRBV19,ASGTVGNTIY
TRBJ2-7,TRBV6-2/TRBV6-3,ASSDFGVNSYEQY
TRBJ2-1,TRBV7-6,ASSLELAGGPPYNEQF
TRBJ1-1,TRBV7-8,ASSLGSRVNTEAF
TRBJ2-1,TRBV9,ASSVVWASFTHEQF
TRBJ2-2,TRBV7-9,ASSLPGRGKTGELF
TRBJ1-3,TRBV2,ASNGQGLGGGNTIY
TRBJ2-7,TRBV5-1,ASSPNRDRVRSSGPGAYEQY
TRBJ2-7,TRBV2,ASSVDRGSYEQY
TRBJ2-5,TRBV19,ASSMDNFQETQY
TRBJ2-1,TRBV3-1/TRBV3-2,ASSQDPTGLANNEQF
TRBJ2-1,TRBV3-1/TRBV3-2,ASSQRGGGAYNEQF
TRBJ2-5,TRBV30,AWSVQAETQY
TRBJ2-1,TRBV7-3,ASSPDRANYNEQF
TRBJ1-5,TRBV28,ASSSLQGKQPQH
TRBJ1-2,TRBV5-1,ASSLGGGLDYGYT
TRBJ2-7,TRBV6-2/TRBV6-3,ASSYGTSGMWDEQY
TRBJ2-7,TRBV7-2,ASSLVGGSSYEQY
TRBJ1-4,TRBV5-1,ASSLRPPGTAYNEKLF
TRBJ2-7,TRBV27,ASSLTAGQDSYEQY
TRBJ2-7,TRBV29-1,SAGRTGNEQY
TRBJ2-1,TRBV28,ASRVNLGNEQF